The present T cell receptor (beta chain) was sequenced within a study of Tregs in tolerant kidney transplant recipients. Notes on the study in general: The most relevant donor-specific Treg TCRbeta repertoire apparently came from expansion with activated donor B cells. Validation in larger populations is needed because few patients were studied. This study did not directly address biological reproducibility.

Of note for this clone: What it binds is unknown.

CD4+CD25+CD127- Tregs, CD4+CD25- non-Tregs, CD4 and CD8 cells were sorted. Measured with immunoSEQ multiplex PCR; TCRdb has only the in-frame clones, and not every one. The sample consists of 120,000 or so clones, approximately 90% of them appearing once. This CDR3 spans 14 amino acids. CDR1 and CDR2 (germline): MNHEY, SVGAGI. The J segment lost 5 bases and the V segment lost 8 bases, leaving 8 bases of the junction unmatched. Sequenced sample: CD4+ T cells from blood. This TCR derives from a human donor in good health. The V and J genes are TRBV6-5 and TRBJ2-1; 8 bases match TRBD1. Written as DNA, the CDR3 is TGTGCCAGCCGCCGGGACAGGACCCACAATGAGCAGTTCTTC. Amino acid sequence: CASRRDRTHNEQFF.